This entry features one T cell receptor (beta chain) sequence. Antigen unknown. The method was immunoSEQ multiplex PCR; TCRdb's version includes in-frame clones alone and lacks a portion of them. This sample has around 82,000 clones, with almost 85% found just once. Germline V gene lookup returns CDR1 MNHNS and CDR2 SASEGT. CDR3 length equals 12 residues. V shed 7 bases, J shed 10 bases, and the junction held 7 bases outside the gene matches. Time point: baseline, week 1 (first vaccination visit). Sample treatment: pre-vaccination baseline after standard-of-care therapy. This specimen comes from a study of a mutant IDH1 vaccine in newly diagnosed glioma. Study-level findings and limits: Among patients, around 93% showed immune responses induced by the vaccine. Pseudoprogression looked unconnected to shifts in top peripheral T cell clonotypes.

The receptor's source is a man aged 35-49 years with glioma. Some clones in this sample may be carry-over from other donors' samples. The sample consisted of PBMCs, taken from a glioma patient treated with radiotherapy, temozolomide or both. The rearrangement uses TRBV6-1 and TRBJ1-1, with 9 bases aligning to TRBD1. The CDR3 DNA reads TGTGCCAGCACTGAGAGGGACAGGGTAGCTTTCTTT. Protein: CASTERDRVAFF.